This T cell receptor (beta chain) was sequenced for a study of response to subunit inactivated influenza vaccine. Findings and limits, study-wide: The authors offered the suggestion that each seasonal influenza vaccination recruits few new T cells.

Many counts were recorded for this clonotype. The antigen remains undetermined. CDR1 and CDR2 (germline): LGHNA, YNFKEQ. The CDR3 is 15 amino acids. Trimming removed 0 bases at V and 5 bases at J, with 11 bases between. TCRdb called the RT-PCR reads again in MiXCR, with one record for every CDR3 protein. The table shows around 710,000 distinct CDR3 sequences, with over 11% occurring only once. Source: PBMCs from blood, taken roughly 15 days before vaccination. This rearrangement joins TRBV4-2 to TRBJ2-1; D is unclear. The sequence derives from a man aged 50 to 59 who received an inactivated influenza vaccine. The CDR3 protein is CASSQERQRNNEQFF. DNA of the CDR3: TGTGCCAGCAGCCAAGAGAGGCAGAGGAACAATGAGCAGTTCTTC.